This T cell receptor beta chain was found in a study of beta chain features in type 1 diabetes. The entirety of the isolated RNA underwent reverse transcription, so expressed TCRB transcripts were sequenced. This table comes from immunoSEQ multiplex PCR, and its TCRdb copy is limited to in-frame clones, with some not included. The sample includes roughly 300,000 clones, 8% of them seen just once. This clone was seen at least ten times. The CDR3 covers 15 residues. V was cut by 2 bases and J by 0 bases, with 10 bases left in between. Germline-derived CDR1 and CDR2 are SGHDN and FVKESK. The origin of this receptor is a woman younger than 30 in good health. The material sequenced was central memory CD4+ T cells from blood. J is TRBJ1-2 and V is TRBV14; unclear D gene. The CDR3 bases are TGTGCCAGCAGCCAACAACGTCTTTCTAACTATGGCTACACCTTC. This translates into CASSQQRLSNYGYTF.